This T cell receptor (beta chain) was retrieved from a study of radiotherapy plus CTLA-4 blockade in lung cancer. Assay used: immunoSEQ multiplex PCR; TCRdb lists only in-frame clones, some missing. The table has about 97,000 clones, around 74% seen once; the top ten hold around 2.8%. This clone was detected once. The CDR3 covers 12 residues. V was clipped by 5 bases and J by 5 bases, with 9 bases between them. Germline CDR1 is SGHNT and CDR2 is YENEEA. V is TRBV11-3 and J is TRBJ1-2; D is uncertain. The sample consisted of peripheral blood, taken from a patient treated with radiotherapy plus ipilimumab. The receptor's source is a human donor with non-small cell lung cancer who had a partial response to radiotherapy plus ipilimumab. Some clones in this sample may be carry-over from other donors' samples. CDR3 region: CASSAEPYGYTF. CDR3 DNA: TGTGCCAGCAGCGCGGAACCATATGGCTACACCTTC.